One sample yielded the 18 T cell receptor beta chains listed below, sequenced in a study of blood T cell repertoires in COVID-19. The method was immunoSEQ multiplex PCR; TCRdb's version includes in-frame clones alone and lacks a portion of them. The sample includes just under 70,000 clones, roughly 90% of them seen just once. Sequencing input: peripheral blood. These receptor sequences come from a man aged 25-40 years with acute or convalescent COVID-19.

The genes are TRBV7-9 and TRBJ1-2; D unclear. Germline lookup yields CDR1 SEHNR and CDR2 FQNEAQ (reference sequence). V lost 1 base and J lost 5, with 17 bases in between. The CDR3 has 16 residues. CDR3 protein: CASSLVGGSIGYGYTF. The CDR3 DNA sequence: TGTGCCAGCAGCTTAGTGGGAGGCTCCATTGGGTATGGCTACACCTTC.

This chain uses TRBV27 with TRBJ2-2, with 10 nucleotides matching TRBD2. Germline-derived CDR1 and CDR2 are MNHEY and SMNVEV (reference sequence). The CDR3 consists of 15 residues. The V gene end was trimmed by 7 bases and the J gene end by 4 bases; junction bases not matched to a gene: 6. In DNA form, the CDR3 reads TGTGCCAGCAATAAAATAGCGGGAGGCACCGGGGAGCTGTTTTTT. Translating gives CASNKIAGGTGELFF.

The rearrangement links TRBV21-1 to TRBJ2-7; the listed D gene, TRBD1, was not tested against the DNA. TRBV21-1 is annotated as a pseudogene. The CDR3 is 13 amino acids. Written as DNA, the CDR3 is TGTGCCAGCAGCAAAGTTCTCAGTTACGAGCAGTACTTC. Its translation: CASSKVLSYEQYF.

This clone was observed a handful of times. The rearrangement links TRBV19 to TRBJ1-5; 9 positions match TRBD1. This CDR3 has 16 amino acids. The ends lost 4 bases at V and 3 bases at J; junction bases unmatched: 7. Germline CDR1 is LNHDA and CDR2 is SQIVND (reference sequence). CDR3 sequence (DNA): TGTGCCAGTAGTACCGGACAGGGGCCGAACAATCAGCCCCAGCATTTT. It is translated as CASSTGQGPNNQPQHF.

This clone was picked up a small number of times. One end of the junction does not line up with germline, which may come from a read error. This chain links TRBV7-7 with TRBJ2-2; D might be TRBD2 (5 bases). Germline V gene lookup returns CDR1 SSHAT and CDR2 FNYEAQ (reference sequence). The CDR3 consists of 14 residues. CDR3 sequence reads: CASSLRTDTGELFF. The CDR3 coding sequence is TGTGCTAGCAGCTTACGGACTGACACCGGGGAGCTGTTTTTT.

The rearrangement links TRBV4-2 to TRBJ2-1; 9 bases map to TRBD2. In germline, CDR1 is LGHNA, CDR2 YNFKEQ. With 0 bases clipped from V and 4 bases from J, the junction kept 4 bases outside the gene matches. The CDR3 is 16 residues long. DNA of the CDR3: TGTGCCAGCAGCCAAGACCCGACTAGCGGATACAATGAGCAGTTCTTC. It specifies CASSQDPTSGYNEQFF.

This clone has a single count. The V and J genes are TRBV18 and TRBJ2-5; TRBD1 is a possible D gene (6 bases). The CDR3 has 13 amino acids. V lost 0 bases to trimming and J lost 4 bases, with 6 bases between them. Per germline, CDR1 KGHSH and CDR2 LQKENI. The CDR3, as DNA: TGTGCCAGCTCACCACCAGGGGGAGAGACCCAGTACTTC. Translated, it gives CASSPPGGETQYF. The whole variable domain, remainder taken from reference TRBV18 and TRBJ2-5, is NAGVMQNPRHLVRRRGQEARLRCSPMKGHSHVYWYRQLPEEGLKFMVYLQKENIIDESGMPKERFSAEFPKEGPSILRIQQVVRGDSAAYFCASSPPGGETQYFGPGTRLLVL.

This chain's CDR3 is CASSLGQGRQYF. CDR3 nucleotide sequence: TGTGCCAGCAGCTTAGGCCAGGGGAGGCAGTACTTC. This chain uses TRBV7-2 with TRBJ2-7, with D possibly being TRBD1 (6 bases). From germline, CDR1 is SGHTA and CDR2 FQGNSA. V lost 1 base, J lost 9 bases, and 10 bases lay in between. The CDR3 runs to 12 residues. The full variable domain, in which reference TRBV7-2 and TRBJ2-7 provide the parts outside the CDR3, is GAGVSQSPSNKVTEKGKDVELRCDPISGHTALYWYRQSLGQGLEFLIYFQGNSAPDKSGLPSDRFSAERTGGSVSTLTIQRTQQEDSAVYLCASSLGQGRQYFGPGTRLTVT.

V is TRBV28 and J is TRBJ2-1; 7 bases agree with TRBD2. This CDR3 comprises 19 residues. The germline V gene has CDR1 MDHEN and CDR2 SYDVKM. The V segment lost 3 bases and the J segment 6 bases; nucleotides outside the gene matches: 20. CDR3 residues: CASSFEGGPFHLKSNEQFF. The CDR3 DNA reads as TGTGCCAGCAGTTTTGAGGGAGGGCCTTTTCACCTCAAGAGCAATGAGCAGTTCTTC.

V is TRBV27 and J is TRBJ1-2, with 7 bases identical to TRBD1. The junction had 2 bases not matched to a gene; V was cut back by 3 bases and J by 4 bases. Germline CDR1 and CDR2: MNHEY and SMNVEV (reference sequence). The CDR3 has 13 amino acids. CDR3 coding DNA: TGTGCCAGCAGTTTCCCAGGGGGCTATGGCTACACCTTC. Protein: CASSFPGGYGYTF.

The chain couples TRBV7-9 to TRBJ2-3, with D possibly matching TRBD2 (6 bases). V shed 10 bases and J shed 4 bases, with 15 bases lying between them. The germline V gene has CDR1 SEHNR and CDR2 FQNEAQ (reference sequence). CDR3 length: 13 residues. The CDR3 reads CAIPPGGPDTQYF. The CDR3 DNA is TGTGCCATCCCACCCGGAGGGCCAGATACGCAGTATTTT.

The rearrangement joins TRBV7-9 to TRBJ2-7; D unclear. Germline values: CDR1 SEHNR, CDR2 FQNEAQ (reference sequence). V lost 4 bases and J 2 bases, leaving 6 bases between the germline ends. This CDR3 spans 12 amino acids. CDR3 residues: CASSSLPYEQYF. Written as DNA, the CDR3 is TGTGCCAGCAGCTCACTACCCTACGAGCAGTACTTC.

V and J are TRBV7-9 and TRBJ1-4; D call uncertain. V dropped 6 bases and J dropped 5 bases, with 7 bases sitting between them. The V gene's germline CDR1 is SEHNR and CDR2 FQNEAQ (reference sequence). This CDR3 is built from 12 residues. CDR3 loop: CASRTMNEKLFF. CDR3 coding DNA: TGTGCCAGCAGGACAATGAATGAAAAACTGTTTTTT.

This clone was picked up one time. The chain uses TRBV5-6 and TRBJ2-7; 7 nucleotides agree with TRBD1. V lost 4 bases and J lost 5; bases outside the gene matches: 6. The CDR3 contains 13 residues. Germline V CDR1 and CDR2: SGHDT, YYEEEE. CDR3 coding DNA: TGTGCCAGCAGCGCCGTCGACAGGGACGAGCAGTACTTC. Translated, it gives CASSAVDRDEQYF. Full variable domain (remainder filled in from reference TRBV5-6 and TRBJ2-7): DAGVTQSPTHLIKTRGQQVTLRCSPKSGHDTVSWYQQALGQGPQFIFQYYEEEERQRGNFPDRFSGHQFPNYSSELNVNALLLGDSALYLCASSAVDRDEQYFGPGTRLTVT.

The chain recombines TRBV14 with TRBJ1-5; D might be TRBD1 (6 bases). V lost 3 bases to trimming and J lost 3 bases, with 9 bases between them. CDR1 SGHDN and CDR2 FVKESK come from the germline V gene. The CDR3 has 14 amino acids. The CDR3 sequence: CASSQTGYNQPQHF. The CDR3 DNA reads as TGTGCCAGCAGCCAGACAGGATACAATCAGCCCCAGCATTTT.

In DNA, the CDR3 is TGTGCCAGCAGTGAATATCTTTCGGTCGGCACCGGGGAGCTGTTTTTT. Its protein product is CASSEYLSVGTGELFF. V is TRBV25-1 and J is TRBJ2-2; D gene uncertain. The CDR3 runs 16 residues. Trimming shortened V by 0 bases and J by 4 bases, and 12 bases separated the two germline ends. Germline V gene data show CDR1 as MGHDK and CDR2 as SYGVNS.

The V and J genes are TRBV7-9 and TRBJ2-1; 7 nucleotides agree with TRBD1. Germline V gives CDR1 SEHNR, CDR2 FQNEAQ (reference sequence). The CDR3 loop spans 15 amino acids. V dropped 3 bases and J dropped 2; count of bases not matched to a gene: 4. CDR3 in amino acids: CASSLGTAAYNEQFF. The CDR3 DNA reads TGTGCCAGCAGCTTGGGGACAGCCGCCTACAATGAGCAGTTCTTC.

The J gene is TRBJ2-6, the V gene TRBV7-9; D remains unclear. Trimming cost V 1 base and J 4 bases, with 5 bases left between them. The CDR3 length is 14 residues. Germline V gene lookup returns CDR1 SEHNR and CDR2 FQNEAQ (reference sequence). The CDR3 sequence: CASSLVLGANVLTF. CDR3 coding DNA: TGTGCCAGCAGCTTAGTCTTGGGGGCCAACGTCCTGACTTTC.